The 15 T cell receptor beta chains listed next were all sequenced from one sample in a study of T cells in Graves' hyperthyroidism and ophthalmopathy. The source material, RNA transcripts, was used to amplify TCR beta CDR3 regions. TCR CDR3 regions were first amplified by RT-PCR with HTBI primers. TCRdb reprocessed the multiplex PCR reads via MiXCR and lists one record per CDR3 protein. The sample yields 35,000 to 45,000 distinct CDR3 sequences, about 50% seen once. Sequences were obtained from blood. Source of these receptors: a man aged 40-55 years with Graves' ophthalmopathy.

The chain carries TRBV7-8 and TRBJ1-1; 7 nucleotides align to TRBD1. CDR3 length equals 20 residues. The V segment lost 4 bases and the J segment 1 base; nucleotides outside the gene matches: 21. Looked up from germline, CDR1 is SGHVS and CDR2 is FQNEAQ. CDR3 sequence (DNA): TGTGCCAGCAGCTCTCCCCCCTTGGGCGGGAACAGGGGCTCGAACACTGAAGCTTTCTTT. As protein: CASSSPPLGGNRGSNTEAFF.

The rearrangement joins TRBV7-9 to TRBJ2-5; 8 nucleotides align to TRBD2. This CDR3 has 14 amino acids. Germline V gene lookup returns CDR1 SEHNR and CDR2 FQNEAQ (reference sequence). V trimming: 4 bases; J trimming: 5 bases; junction bases outside the gene matches: 6. CDR3 loop: CASSSGGAGETQYF. The CDR3 DNA sequence: TGTGCCAGCAGCTCCGGGGGGGCCGGGGAGACCCAGTACTTC.

This clonotype rates as medium-sized. The J gene is TRBJ1-1, the V gene TRBV10-3; D unclear. With 3 bases removed from V and 4 bases from J, the gap between germline ends came to 15 bases. The CDR3 is 15 residues long. Germline assignment: CDR1 ENHRY and CDR2 SYGVKD. CDR3 protein: CAISEGGWGGTEAFF. The CDR3 DNA is TGTGCCATCAGTGAAGGCGGGTGGGGTGGCACTGAAGCTTTCTTT.

For this clonotype: This likely comes from a read error, as the CDR3 has no conserved phenylalanine or tryptophan at its end. The DNA is omitted, as the CDR3 cannot be located on it reliably, and the CDR3 follows TCRdb's listing. V gene TRBV7-9 combines with J gene TRBJ2-2; no DNA check was done on the table's D call, TRBD1. Both ends counted, the CDR3 spans 15 residues. Germline V gene data show CDR1 as SEHNR and CDR2 as FQNEAQ (reference sequence). CDR3 loop: CASSRDRLNTGELVL.

The genes are TRBV15 and TRBJ2-5; 10 bases match TRBD1. The CDR3 sequence is 17 residues long. The germline V gene has CDR1 LNHNV and CDR2 YYDKDF (reference sequence). Trimming at V came to 0 bases and at J to 5 bases, leaving 9 bases not matched to a gene. The CDR3: CATSRDRDRGFEETQYF. DNA for the CDR3: TGTGCCACCAGCAGAGATCGGGACAGGGGCTTCGAGGAGACCCAGTACTTC.

The chain couples TRBV20-1 to TRBJ1-5, with TRBD1 matching over 7 bases. The V and J ends lost 6 bases and 6 bases, in that order; junction bases with no gene match: 8. The CDR3 sequence is 13 residues long. The germline CDR1 and CDR2 sequences are DFQATT and SNEGSKA (reference sequence). DNA for the CDR3: TGCAGTGCAACCCGACAGGGCGGTCAGCCCCAGCATTTT. It encodes CSATRQGGQPQHF.

This clonotype was seen repeatedly, ten times or more. The chain is built from TRBV6-5 and TRBJ1-1, with D possibly TRBD1 on 5 matching bases. CDR3 length: 12 residues. The germline V and J ends were trimmed by 6 bases and 5 bases, with 10 bases remaining between them. Germline loops: CDR1 MNHEY, CDR2 SVGAGI. CDR3: CASSFGGTEAFF. As DNA, the CDR3 is TGTGCCAGCAGCTTTGGGGGGACTGAAGCTTTCTTT.

The J gene is TRBJ1-3, the V gene TRBV6-6; a possible D gene is TRBD1 (5 bases). Deletions cut 0 bases from V and 8 bases from J, with 20 bases between. Germline lookup yields CDR1 MNHNY and CDR2 SVGAGI (reference sequence). The CDR3 is made up of 17 amino acids. The CDR3 is CASSYSLGDAYGYTIYF. The CDR3 nucleotides are TGTGCCAGCAGTTACTCCTTGGGGGACGCATATGGCTACACCATATATTTT.

This clonotype was detected only once. The rearrangement uses TRBV5-4 and TRBJ2-5; TRBD2 aligns across 13 bases. CDR1 is SGHNT and CDR2 is YYREEE in the germline V gene (reference sequence). The CDR3 sequence is 16 residues long. Trimming at V came to 4 bases and at J to 5 bases, leaving 8 bases not matched to a gene. CDR3 in DNA: TGTGCCAGCAGCACCCGGACTAGCGGGAGTCGGGAGACCCAGTACTTC. Protein sequence: CASSTRTSGSRETQYF. Complete variable domain (other parts from reference TRBV5-4 and TRBJ2-5): ETGVTQSPTHLIKTRGQQVTLRCSSQSGHNTVSWYQQALGQGPQFIFQYYREEENGRGNFPPRFSGLQFPNYSSELNVNALELDDSALYLCASSTRTSGSRETQYFGPGTRLLVL.

This clonotype is medium-sized (0.01 to 0.1%) by share. The V gene is TRBV7-6, the J gene TRBJ1-5; D call uncertain. The germline V and J ends were trimmed by 4 bases and 6 bases, with 10 bases remaining between them. CDR1 SGHVS and CDR2 FNYEAQ come from the germline V gene. The CDR3 is 13 residues long. CDR3 nucleotides: TGTGCCAGCAGCTCCGCAGAGGCTCAGCCCCAGCATTTT. Amino acids: CASSSAEAQPQHF.

Here the CDR3 reads CASGWSRDRSGNTIYF. CDR3 bases: TGTGCCAGCGGATGGTCCCGGGACAGGAGCGGAAACACCATATATTTT. The chain couples TRBV9 to TRBJ1-3; 8 bases fit TRBD1. The CDR3 is 16 amino acids. V lost 7 bases, J lost 4 bases, and 13 bases stayed unmatched. From germline, CDR1 is SGDLS and CDR2 YYNGEE.

The J gene is TRBJ2-3, the V gene TRBV6-6; TRBD2 matches at 10 bases. V lost 0 bases, J lost 11 bases, and 5 bases stayed unmatched. Germline values: CDR1 MNHNY, CDR2 SVGAGI (reference sequence). The CDR3 is made up of 14 amino acids. The CDR3 region has the DNA TGTGCCAGCAGTTACTCGACTAGCGGGCCTGAGCAGTATTTT. As protein: CASSYSTSGPEQYF.

This chain connects TRBV20-1 to TRBJ1-2; a weak D match, TRBD1 (6 bases). CDR3 length: 14 residues. V was trimmed by 4 bases and J by 5 bases, leaving 17 bases between them. CDR1 is DFQATT, CDR2 SNEGSKA, per germline (reference sequence). CDR3 sequence (DNA): TGCAGTGCTAACATCCCGAAGGACAGTTATGGCTACACCTTC. Residues: CSANIPKDSYGYTF.

The chain recombines TRBV20-1 with TRBJ1-5; D unresolved. This CDR3 has 13 residues. V gave up 0 bases and J gave up 5 bases, with 8 bases separating them. Per the germline V gene, CDR1 is DFQATT and CDR2 is SNEGSKA (reference sequence). For the CDR3, the DNA is TGCAGTGCTAGAGACATGCCCCATCAGCCCCAGCATTTT. Protein: CSARDMPHQPQHF.

The chain has TRBV7-9 and TRBJ2-1; D is possibly TRBD2 (6 bases). The CDR3 covers 15 residues. V was cut by 5 bases and J by 6 bases, with 17 bases left in between. Germline V CDR1 and CDR2: SEHNR, FQNEAQ (reference sequence). The CDR3 coding sequence is TGTGCCAGCAGCGGCGGAGGGAGCTCTGGCAATGAGCAGTTCTTC. It codes for CASSGGGSSGNEQFF. Combining the CDR3 with reference TRBV7-9 and TRBJ2-1 gives the whole variable domain DTGVSQNPRHKITKRGQNVTFRCDPISEHNRLYWYRQTLGQGPEFLTYFQNEAQLEKSRLLSDRFSAERPKGSFSTLEIQRTEQGDSAMYLCASSGGGSSGNEQFFGPGTRLTVL.